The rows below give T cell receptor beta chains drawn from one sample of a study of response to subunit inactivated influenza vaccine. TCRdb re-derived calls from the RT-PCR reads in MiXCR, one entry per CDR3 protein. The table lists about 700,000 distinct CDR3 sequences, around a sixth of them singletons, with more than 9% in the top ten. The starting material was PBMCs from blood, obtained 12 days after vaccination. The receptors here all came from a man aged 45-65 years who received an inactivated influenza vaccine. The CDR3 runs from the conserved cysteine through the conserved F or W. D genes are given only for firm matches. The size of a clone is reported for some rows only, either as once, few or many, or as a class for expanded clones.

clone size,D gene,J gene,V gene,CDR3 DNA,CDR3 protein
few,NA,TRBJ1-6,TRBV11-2,TGTGCCAGCAGCTCCCGGCCTTCACCCCTCCACTTT,CASSSRPSPLHF
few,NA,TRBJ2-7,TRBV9,TGTGCCAGCAGCCACGACCGAATGGACGAGCAGTACTTC,CASSHDRMDEQYF
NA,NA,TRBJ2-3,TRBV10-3,TGTGCCATCAGTGCGGACCTAAGCACAGATACGCAGTATTTT,CAISADLSTDTQYF
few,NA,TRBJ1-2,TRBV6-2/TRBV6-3,TGTGCCAGCAGTTTAGCGGTCGGGAAGGGAAACTATGGCTACACCTTC,CASSLAVGKGNYGYTF
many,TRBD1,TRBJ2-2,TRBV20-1,TGCAGTGCTAGAGATCTGGGACAGTCGAACACCGGGGAGCTGTTTTTT,CSARDLGQSNTGELFF
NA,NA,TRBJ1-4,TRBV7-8,TGTGCCAGCAGCTTAGGTCGGGGGGGAAAACTGTTTTTT,CASSLGRGGKLFF
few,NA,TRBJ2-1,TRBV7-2,TGTGCCAGCAGCTTATCGGTTGGGCAATACAATGAGCAGTTCTTC,CASSLSVGQYNEQFF
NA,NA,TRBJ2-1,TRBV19,TGTGCCAGTAGCACCCGCCTAGCGTTCCCCTACAATGAGCAGTTCTTC,CASSTRLAFPYNEQFF
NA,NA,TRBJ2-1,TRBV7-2,TGTGCCAGCAGCTCCCCTTTCGAGAACAGACGGGGGAATGAGCAGTTCTTC,CASSSPFENRRGNEQFF
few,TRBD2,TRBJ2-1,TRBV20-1,TGCAGTGCTAGGGAGGGGACTACCAACAATGAGCAGTTCTTC,CSAREGTTNNEQFF
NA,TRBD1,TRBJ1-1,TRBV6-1,TGTGCCAGCAGTGGGGACAGGTCTGGCACTGAAGCTTTCTTT,CASSGDRSGTEAFF
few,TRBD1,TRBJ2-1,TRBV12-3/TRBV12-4,TGTGCCAGCAGAACGACCGGGACAGGGGGCTCTGTTGAGCAGTTCTTC,CASRTTGTGGSVEQFF
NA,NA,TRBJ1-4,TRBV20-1,TGCAGTGCGAAGGTCGCGGGGGCGCGTGAAAAACTGTTTTTT,CSAKVAGAREKLFF
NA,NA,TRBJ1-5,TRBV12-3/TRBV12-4,TGTGCCAGCAGCCAAACCTCCGGGAATCAGCCCCAGCATTTT,CASSQTSGNQPQHF
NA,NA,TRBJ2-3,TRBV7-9,TGTGCCAGCAGCTCTGGGGGAGGATCGACCACAGATACGCAGTATTTT,CASSSGGGSTTDTQYF
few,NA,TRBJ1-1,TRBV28,TGTGCCAGCAGTTTAGACAGAGGAGCTTTCTTT,CASSLDRGAFF
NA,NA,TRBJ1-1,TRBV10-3,TGTGCCATCAGTGTTAAAGAGAACACTGAAGCTTTCTTT,CAISVKENTEAFF
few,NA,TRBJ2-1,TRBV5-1,TGCGCCAGCAGCTTGGACCTTCTTAGGTCCTACAATGAGCAGTTCTTC,CASSLDLLRSYNEQFF
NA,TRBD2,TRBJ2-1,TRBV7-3,TGTGCCAGCAGCTTAACCCCAGGACTAGGCGGGAATGAGCAGTTCTTC,CASSLTPGLGGNEQFF
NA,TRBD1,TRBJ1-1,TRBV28,TGTGTCAGCAGTTTAGGACAGGGGTGGAGCACTGAAGCTTTCTTT,CVSSLGQGWSTEAFF
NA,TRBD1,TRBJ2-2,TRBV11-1,TGTGCCAGCAGCTTCCCAGGGGGCCCCGGGGAGCTGTTTTTT,CASSFPGGPGELFF
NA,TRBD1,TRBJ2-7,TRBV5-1,TGCGCCAGCAGCTATGCCGGGACAGGGGACTACGAGCAGTACTTC,CASSYAGTGDYEQYF
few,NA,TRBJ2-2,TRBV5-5,TGTGCCAGCAGCGCCAGACAGGGAGGGAGCACCGGGGAGCTGTTTTTT,CASSARQGGSTGELFF
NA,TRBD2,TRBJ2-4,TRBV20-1,TGCAGTGCTCAACGCCTGCAGGGCGGGGGGGCCCTTGGAAACATTCAGTACTTC,CSAQRLQGGGALGNIQYF
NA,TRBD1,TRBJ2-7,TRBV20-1,TGCAGTGCTAGAGTCGTAGGGCAGGGGGATTCATCCTACGAGCAGTACTTC,CSARVVGQGDSSYEQYF
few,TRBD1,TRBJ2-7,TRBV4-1,TGCGCCAGCAGCCGTACACAACGACAGGGCCACGAGCAGTACTTC,CASSRTQRQGHEQYF
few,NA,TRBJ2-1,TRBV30,TGTGCCTGGAGTCCCCAAATAAACAATGAGCAGTTCTTC,CAWSPQINNEQFF
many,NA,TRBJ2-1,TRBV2,TGTGCCAGCAGTGAAAACGGAGCTCGCAGCGATGAGCAGTTCTTC,CASSENGARSDEQFF
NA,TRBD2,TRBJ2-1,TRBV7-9,TGTGCCAGCAGCTACAAGACTAGCGGGAGGGCCGATGAGCAGTTCTTC,CASSYKTSGRADEQFF
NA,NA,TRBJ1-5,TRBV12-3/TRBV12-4,TGTGCCAGCAGTTTAGCGGGACACAATAGCAATCAGCCCCAGCATTTT,CASSLAGHNSNQPQHF
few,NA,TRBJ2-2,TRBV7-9,TGTGCCAGCAGCTTTTCGAGCGAAACCGGGGAGCTGTTTTTT,CASSFSSETGELFF
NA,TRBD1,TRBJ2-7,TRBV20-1,TGCAGTGCTAGAGATCAGGGACAGGGCTTCTCCTACAAGCAGTACTTC,CSARDQGQGFSYKQYF
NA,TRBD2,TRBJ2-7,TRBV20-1,TGCAGTGGGGTTAGCGGGAGTTTCTACGAGCAGTACTTC,CSGVSGSFYEQYF
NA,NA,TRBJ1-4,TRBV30,TGTGCCTGGAGTCCCGCGACCGCGACTGCAACTAATGAAAAACTGTTTTTT,CAWSPATATATNEKLFF
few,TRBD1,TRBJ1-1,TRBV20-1,TGCAGTGCTAGGGCAGGGGGCGTGAACACTGAAGCTTTCTTT,CSARAGGVNTEAFF
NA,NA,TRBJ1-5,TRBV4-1,TGCGCCAGCAGCCAAGAGGTATTCAGCAATCAGCCCCAGCATTTT,CASSQEVFSNQPQHF
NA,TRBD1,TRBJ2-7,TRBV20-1,TGCAGTGCCCAGACAGGGGTCCTTCAGGGGCAGTACTTC,CSAQTGVLQGQYF
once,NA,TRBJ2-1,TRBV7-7,TGTGCCAGCAGCCCTCTTTCCGGTGGGGCAGAAGAGCAGTTCTTC,CASSPLSGGAEEQFF
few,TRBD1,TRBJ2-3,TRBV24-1,TGTGCCACCAGTGATCGGGACAGGGGGTACCCTAGCACAGATACGCAGTATTTT,CATSDRDRGYPSTDTQYF
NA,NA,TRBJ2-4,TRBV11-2,TGTGCCAGCAGCTTAGAAAGGACCCCAAAGGACAACATTCAGTACTTC,CASSLERTPKDNIQYF
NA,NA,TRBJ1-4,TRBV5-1,TGCGCCAGCAGCCATACGGCGGGGACGAATGAAAAACTGTTTTTT,CASSHTAGTNEKLFF
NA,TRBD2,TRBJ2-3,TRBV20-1,TGCAGTCTTCCGGGACTAGCCCCAGATACGCAGTATTTT,CSLPGLAPDTQYF
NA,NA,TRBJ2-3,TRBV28,TGTGCCAGCAGACGAAGACAAGCGTTTACAGATACGCAGTATTTT,CASRRRQAFTDTQYF
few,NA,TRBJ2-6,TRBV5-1,TGCGCCAGCAGCACTACCCTCAGGACTGGGGCCAACGTCCTGACTTTC,CASSTTLRTGANVLTF
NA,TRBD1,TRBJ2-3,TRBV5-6,TGTGCCAGCAGCTTGGATTGGACAGGGGGCTCCTTAACAGATACGCAGTATTTT,CASSLDWTGGSLTDTQYF
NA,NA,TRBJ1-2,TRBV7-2,TGTGCCAGCAGCTTAGTGCCCGACAGGTACCGGGATGGCTACACCTTC,CASSLVPDRYRDGYTF
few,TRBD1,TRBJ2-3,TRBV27,TGTGCCAGCAGCCCAGGGGGCCCAACTAGCACAGATACGCAGTATTTT,CASSPGGPTSTDTQYF
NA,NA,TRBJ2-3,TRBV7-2,TGTGCCAGCAGCAGACACGAAGATACGCAGTATTTT,CASSRHEDTQYF
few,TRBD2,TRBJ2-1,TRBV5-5,TGTGCCAGCAGCGTTAGCGGGGGGCCCGTAAATGAGCAGTTCTTC,CASSVSGGPVNEQFF
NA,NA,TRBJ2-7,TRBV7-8,TGTGCCAGCAGCTTTTTAGGGGGGGACGAGCAGTACTTC,CASSFLGGDEQYF
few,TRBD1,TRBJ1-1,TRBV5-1,TGCGCCAGCAGCCCGACAGGGGCAGAAGGCACTGAAGCTTTCTTT,CASSPTGAEGTEAFF
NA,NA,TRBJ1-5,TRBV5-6,TGTGCCAGCAGTTTCGGCAGTAGCAATCAGCCCCAGCATTTT,CASSFGSSNQPQHF
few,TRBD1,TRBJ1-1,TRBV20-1,TGCAGTGCTAGACCGACAGGGAAGGGAGGGAACACTGAAGCTTTCTTT,CSARPTGKGGNTEAFF
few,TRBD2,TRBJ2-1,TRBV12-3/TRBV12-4,TGTGCCAGCAGCCAGATTAGCGGGGGGACGCGTGGCGAGCAGTTCTTC,CASSQISGGTRGEQFF
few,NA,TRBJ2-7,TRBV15,TGTGCCACCAGCAGAGATCAGGTCAGCTCCTACGAGCAGTACTTC,CATSRDQVSSYEQYF